This T cell receptor (beta chain) was recorded in a study of cytomegalovirus exposure and HLA in healthy donors. Whole-study results and caveats: High sensitivity and specificity were reportedly achieved when the classifier diagnosed cytomegalovirus status.

The PCR made use of 60 Vbeta and 13 Jbeta primers. The protocol was immunoSEQ multiplex PCR, while the TCRdb copy is restricted to in-frame clones and leaves out a portion. The sample includes a few hundred thousand clones, roughly 80% of them seen just once. Note on this clone: Its cognate antigen is unknown.

Sample: PBMCs. The receptor was isolated from a man between 35 and 55 years old in good health and CMV-seronegative.

The CDR3 bases are TGTGCCAGCAGCTTGGTAGCGGGAGGGACCGGGGAGCTGTTTTTT. It specifies CASSLVAGGTGELFF. The V and J genes are TRBV5-6 and TRBJ2-2; 11 bases align to TRBD2. The CDR3 covers 15 residues. J lost 5 bases, V lost 0 bases, and 0 bases had no gene match. The germline V gene has CDR1 SGHDT and CDR2 YYEEEE.